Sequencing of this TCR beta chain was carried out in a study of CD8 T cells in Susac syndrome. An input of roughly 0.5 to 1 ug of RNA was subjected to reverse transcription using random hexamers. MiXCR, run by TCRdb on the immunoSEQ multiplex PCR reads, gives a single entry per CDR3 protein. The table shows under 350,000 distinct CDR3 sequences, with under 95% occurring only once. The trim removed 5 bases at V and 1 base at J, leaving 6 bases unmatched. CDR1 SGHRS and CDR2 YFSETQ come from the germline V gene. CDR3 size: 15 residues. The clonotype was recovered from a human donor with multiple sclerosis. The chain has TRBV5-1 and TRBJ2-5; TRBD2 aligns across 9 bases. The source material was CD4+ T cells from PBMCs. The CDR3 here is CASRFSTSGQETQYF. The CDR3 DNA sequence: TGCGCCAGCAGGTTTTCGACTAGCGGCCAAGAGACCCAGTACTTC.